The following is a T cell receptor beta chain sequence with its context. Antigen unknown. The data derive from a study of shared clonotypes between healthy human individuals. The data were produced by immunoSEQ multiplex PCR, yet TCRdb's version contains in-frame clones alone and is incomplete. The sample lists 2 million to 2.5 million clones, approximately 96% occurring once. The V and J ends lost 2 bases and 0 bases respectively, with 13 bases between them. CDR1 and CDR2 from the germline V gene are MNHEY and SVGAGI. CDR3 size: 16 residues. Notes on the study in general: The sole specimen, blood, was sampled, and tissue repertoires likely differ. Larger estimated richness was generally recorded for naive subsets relative to memory subsets. Sorted-subset sequencing was shown by rarefaction to be incomplete despite large depth.

The rearrangement links TRBV6-5 to TRBJ1-1, with a possible D match to TRBD1 (6 bases). The sequenced sample was naive CD4+ T cells sorted from blood. Noted subset: CD45RA+ positively selected. This clonotype was obtained from a man aged 18-30 years in good health. CDR3: CASSYQGGAMNTEAFF. CDR3 DNA: TGTGCCAGCAGTTACCAAGGGGGTGCGATGAACACTGAAGCTTTCTTT.